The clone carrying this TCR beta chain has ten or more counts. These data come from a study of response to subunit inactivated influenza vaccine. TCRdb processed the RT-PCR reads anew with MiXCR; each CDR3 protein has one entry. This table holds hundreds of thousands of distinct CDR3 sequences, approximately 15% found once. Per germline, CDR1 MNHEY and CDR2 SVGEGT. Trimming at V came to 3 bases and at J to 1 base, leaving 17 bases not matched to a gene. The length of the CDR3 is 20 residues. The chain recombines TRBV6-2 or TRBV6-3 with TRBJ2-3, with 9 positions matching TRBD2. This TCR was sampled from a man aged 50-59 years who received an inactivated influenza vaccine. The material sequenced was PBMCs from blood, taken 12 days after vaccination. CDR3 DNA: TGTGCCAGCAGTTATAAAATTTCGGCTAGCGGGAATATCCGCACAGATACGCAGTATTTT. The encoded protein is CASSYKISASGNIRTDTQYF.